The 28 T cell receptor beta chains given below trace back to one sample, sequenced in a study of T-cell memory formation after mild COVID-19. TCRdb used MiXCR to reprocess the 5' RACE reads, holding one entry per CDR3 protein. The sample gives about 560,000 distinct CDR3 sequences, roughly 18% of which show up once; about 12% is in the top ten. The material sequenced was PBMCs or a T cell subset sorted from them (not recorded which). Source of these receptors: an adult woman who had mild COVID-19 (a few samples of this study predate the infection). Cell type and time point are not known.

J is TRBJ2-3 and V is TRBV19; D is ambiguous. The CDR3 is 13 residues long. Trimming stripped 3 bases from V and 2 bases from J, with 6 bases between. Per the germline V gene, CDR1 is LNHDA and CDR2 is SQIVND (reference sequence). The CDR3 DNA sequence: TGTGCCAGTAGTATCACGCCCACAGATACGCAGTATTTT. Translating it yields CASSITPTDTQYF.

On this clonotype: Germline is not matched at one junction end, which may reflect a read error. CDR3 DNA sequence: TGCGCCAGCAGCCAAGTACCTATGGATCCTGGAAACACAATATATTTT. Its protein product is CASSQVPMDPGNTIYF. The chain carries TRBV4-3 and TRBJ1-3, with D uncertain. Germline V gene lookup returns CDR1 LGHNA and CDR2 YSLEER. This CDR3 is 16 amino acids long.

This clonotype has more than one count but fewer than ten. The chain employs TRBV5-6 and TRBJ2-7; D ambiguous. The V end was cut by 2 bases, the J end by 6 bases, with 12 bases between. Germline CDR1 is SGHDT and CDR2 is YYEEEE. CDR3 length: 13 residues. Here the CDR3 reads CASSFGLEAEQYF. As DNA, the CDR3 is TGTGCCAGCAGCTTCGGGCTGGAAGCCGAGCAGTACTTC.

This chain links TRBV7-8 with TRBJ1-5; a weak D match, TRBD1 (5 bases). The V end lost 1 base, the J end lost 0 bases, and 13 bases lay between the germline ends. The germline CDR1 and CDR2 sequences are SGHVS and FQNEAQ. The CDR3 extends over 17 amino acids. The CDR3 reads CASSLVGGIYSNQPQHF. CDR3 DNA sequence: TGTGCCAGCAGCTTAGTGGGGGGGATTTATAGCAATCAGCCCCAGCATTTT.

V usage is TRBV18 and J usage is TRBJ2-3; D is possibly TRBD1 (5 bases). The CDR3 length is 15 residues. Per the germline V gene, CDR1 is KGHSH and CDR2 is LQKENI. V shed 3 bases and J shed 1 base, with 11 bases lying between them. The CDR3 DNA reads TGTGCCAGCTCACCGGGTGGGGCCCGCACAGATACGCAGTATTTT. Its translation is CASSPGGARTDTQYF.

The table lists this clonotype with a few counts. CDR3 amino acids: CASTPQRTGLNTEAFF. The CDR3 DNA sequence: TGTGCCAGCACCCCACAAAGGACAGGCCTGAACACTGAAGCTTTCTTT. The chain recombines TRBV11-2 with TRBJ1-1; TRBD1 aligns across 7 bases. The junction had 11 bases not matched to a gene; V was cut back by 7 bases and J by 0 bases. The CDR3 extends over 16 amino acids. Germline CDR1 is SGHAT and CDR2 is FQNNGV.

This clonotype was recorded many times. J is TRBJ2-3 and V is TRBV7-2; 11 bases align to TRBD2. The V gene end was trimmed by 2 bases and the J gene end by 7 bases; junction bases not matched to a gene: 17. The CDR3 runs 19 residues. CDR1 and CDR2 (germline): SGHTA, FQGNSA. CDR3 loop: CASSLTLAGGWAGENTQYF. The CDR3 DNA reads as TGTGCCAGCAGCTTAACCCTAGCGGGAGGCTGGGCGGGAGAAAATACGCAGTATTTT. Variable domain in full (rest from reference TRBV7-2 and TRBJ2-3): GAGVSQSPSNKVTEKGKDVELRCDPISGHTALYWYRQSLGQGLEFLIYFQGNSAPDKSGLPSDRFSAERTGGSVSTLTIQRTQQEDSAVYLCASSLTLAGGWAGENTQYFGPGTRLTVL.

V gene TRBV29-1 combines with J gene TRBJ2-2, with a tentative D call TRBD2 (5 bases). The CDR3 sequence is 14 residues long. V lost 1 base, J lost 6 bases, and 12 bases lay in between. Per germline, CDR1 SQVTM and CDR2 ANQGSEA. The CDR3 sequence is CSVEGGGLAGELFF. CDR3 nucleotides: TGCAGCGTTGAAGGAGGAGGTTTGGCCGGGGAGCTGTTTTTT.

The chain links TRBV6-2 or TRBV6-3 to TRBJ1-2, with 8 nucleotides matching TRBD1. The CDR3 is 11 residues long. The V gene end was trimmed by 5 bases and the J gene end by 7 bases; junction bases not matched to a gene: 0. In germline, CDR1 is MNHEY, CDR2 SVGEGT. The CDR3 DNA reads TGTGCCAGCAGTGGGACAGGTGGCTACACCTTC. Its translation: CASSGTGGYTF.

The sample holds a few counts of this clonotype. This sequence joins TRBV9 and TRBJ2-7; D perhaps matches TRBD2 (7 bases). Germline V gene lookup returns CDR1 SGDLS and CDR2 YYNGEE. Trimming took off 4 bases at V and 1 base at J, with 15 bases between the two ends. This CDR3 contains 15 residues. The CDR3 is CASSTGRELSYEQYF. The CDR3 nucleotides are TGTGCCAGCAGCACAGGGCGGGAGCTATCCTACGAGCAGTACTTC.

The sample holds a few counts of this clonotype. V is TRBV27 and J is TRBJ2-1; TRBD1 might be the D (7 bases). Germline loops: CDR1 MNHEY, CDR2 SMNVEV (reference sequence). The CDR3 consists of 13 residues. Between the trimmed V and J ends, which lost 6 bases and 7 bases, there was a span of 13 bases. In DNA, the CDR3 is TGTGCCAGCAGCTTCAGGGGGAGGAATGAGCAGTTCTTC. This gives the protein CASSFRGRNEQFF.

The genes are TRBV30 and TRBJ2-6; D is uncertain. Trimming removed 1 base at V and 0 bases at J, with 13 bases between. The CDR3 spans 17 residues. CDR1 is GTSNPN, CDR2 SVGIG, per germline (reference sequence). The CDR3 loop is CAWSESLITSGANVLTF. The CDR3 DNA sequence: TGTGCCTGGAGTGAGTCCTTAATTACCTCTGGGGCCAACGTCCTGACTTTC.

The genes are TRBV6-1 and TRBJ1-2; 7 bases fit TRBD1. The CDR3 loop spans 15 amino acids. V lost 2 bases, J lost 0 bases, and 3 bases stayed unmatched. CDR1 and CDR2 (germline): MNHNS, SASEGT. The DNA of the CDR3 is TGTGCCAGCAGTGAACAGGGGGGATCTAACTATGGCTACACCTTC. It is translated as CASSEQGGSNYGYTF.

This clonotype occurred a few times. The J gene is TRBJ2-1, the V gene TRBV9, with 12 bases fitting TRBD2. Germline assignment: CDR1 SGDLS and CDR2 YYNGEE. After removal of 0 bases from V and 7 bases from J, the junction contained 17 bases not matched to a gene. This CDR3 is built from 20 residues. Here the CDR3 reads CASSVATSSLAGGWGNEQFF. The CDR3 DNA reads as TGTGCCAGCAGCGTAGCTACCAGTAGCCTAGCGGGAGGGTGGGGGAATGAGCAGTTCTTC.

The V and J genes are TRBV29-1 and TRBJ2-7; TRBD1 matches 10 bases. V lost 3 bases and J lost 3; bases outside the gene matches: 2. Germline assignment: CDR1 SQVTM and CDR2 ANQGSEA. The CDR3 length is 13 residues. This CDR3 is CSVDGTGDYEQYF. DNA of the CDR3: TGCAGCGTTGATGGGACAGGGGACTACGAGCAGTACTTC.

This rearrangement joins TRBV24-1 to TRBJ2-1; 9 bases agree with TRBD2. CDR1 KGHDR and CDR2 SFDVKD come from the germline V gene. V dropped 8 bases and J dropped 7; count of bases not matched to a gene: 5. CDR3 length: 13 amino acids. CDR3 amino acids: CATTIAGGNEQFF. The CDR3 bases are TGTGCCACCACCATTGCGGGAGGGAATGAGCAGTTCTTC.

This clonotype was counted a few times. This chain connects TRBV6-2 or TRBV6-3 to TRBJ1-2; weak D call: TRBD1 (5 bases). Looked up from germline, CDR1 is MNHEY and CDR2 is SVGEGT. The CDR3 runs to 14 residues. The V end was cut by 6 bases, the J end by 6 bases, with 17 bases between. DNA of the CDR3: TGTGCCAGCAGGAAAGTTGGGGGTACGGATGGCTACACCTTC. This sequence encodes CASRKVGGTDGYTF.

This clonotype has just a few counts. The chain couples TRBV27 to TRBJ2-6; D ambiguous. With 5 bases removed from V and 3 bases from J, the gap between germline ends came to 8 bases. The CDR3 contains 14 residues. Germline V CDR1 and CDR2: MNHEY, SMNVEV (reference sequence). CDR3 sequence (DNA): TGTGCCAGCAGTCCACGCAGTGGGGCCAACGTCCTGACTTTC. As protein: CASSPRSGANVLTF.

As concerns this clonotype: The junction departs from germline at one end; a sequencing error may be responsible. The rearrangement links TRBV7-6 to TRBJ1-6, with D perhaps TRBD1 (6 bases). This CDR3 region has 15 residues. The V gene's germline CDR1 is SGHVS and CDR2 FNYEAQ. CDR3 residues: CASSLVRAGDSPLHF. The CDR3 DNA reads TGTGCCAGCAGTTTAGTCAGAGCAGGGGATTCACCCCTCCACTTT.

The J gene is TRBJ1-1, the V gene TRBV12-3 or TRBV12-4, with a weak D call TRBD1 (5 bases). CDR3 length: 15 residues. Trimming shortened V by 0 bases and J by 4 bases, and 12 bases separated the two germline ends. The CDR3 loop is CASSLAGGGGTEAFF. DNA of the CDR3: TGTGCCAGCAGTTTAGCCGGGGGGGGTGGCACTGAAGCTTTCTTT.

This clonotype was seen many times. The chain carries TRBV6-2 or TRBV6-3 and TRBJ2-1; 8 bases are a match to TRBD2. This CDR3 spans 15 amino acids. CDR1 MNHEY and CDR2 SVGEGT come from the germline V gene. Unmatched junction bases numbered 5, after V lost 5 bases and J lost 2 bases. The CDR3 sequence is CASSPAGEPYNEQFF. The CDR3, as DNA: TGTGCCAGCAGTCCAGCGGGAGAGCCCTACAATGAGCAGTTCTTC.

This clonotype was seen more than once but under ten times. V gene TRBV7-9 combines with J gene TRBJ1-3; D is ambiguous. Germline-derived CDR1 and CDR2 are SEHNR and FQNEAQ (reference sequence). The CDR3 is 15 residues long. Between the trimmed V and J ends, which lost 5 bases and 0 bases, there was a span of 11 bases. The CDR3 sequence: CASSPTLSSGNTIYF. The DNA for the CDR3 is TGTGCCAGCAGCCCGACACTGAGCTCTGGAAACACCATATATTTT.

This sequence joins TRBV3-1 and TRBJ1-1, with D tentatively TRBD1 (6 bases). CDR3 length: 15 amino acids. The germline CDR1 and CDR2 sequences are LGHDT and YNNKEL (reference sequence). V was trimmed by 4 bases and J by 0 bases, leaving 12 bases between them. CDR3 DNA sequence: TGTGCCAGCAGCCCTCACAGGGCCTTGAACACTGAAGCTTTCTTT. Translation: CASSPHRALNTEAFF.

The chain couples TRBV5-1 to TRBJ2-3; D gene ambiguous. This CDR3 comprises 15 residues. V lost 2 bases and J 4 bases, leaving 14 bases between the germline ends. Germline CDR1 reads SGHRS; CDR2 reads YFSETQ. CDR3 region: CASSFSGSSPDTQYF. The CDR3 nucleotides read TGCGCCAGCAGCTTCTCGGGTAGCAGCCCAGATACGCAGTATTTT. Variable domain in full (rest from reference TRBV5-1 and TRBJ2-3): KAGVTQTPRYLIKTRGQQVTLSCSPISGHRSVSWYQQTPGQGLQFLFEYFSETQRNKGNFPGRFSGRQFSNSRSEMNVSTLELGDSALYLCASSFSGSSPDTQYFGPGTRLTVL.

In nucleotides, the CDR3 is TGTGCCAGTAGTACTCGGGGGGACAGGGAAGAGACCCAGTACTTC. Translating gives CASSTRGDREETQYF. This chain connects TRBV19 to TRBJ2-5; the match to TRBD1 covers 9 bases. Germline V gene sequence: CDR1 LNHDA, CDR2 SQIVND (reference sequence). The CDR3 loop spans 15 amino acids. Unmatched junction bases numbered 6, after V lost 4 bases and J lost 3 bases.

This rearrangement joins TRBV4-1 to TRBJ2-1; maybe TRBD1 (6 bases). The CDR3 sequence is 15 residues long. CDR1 and CDR2 from the germline V gene are MGHRA and YSYEKL. V lost 11 bases to trimming and J lost 0 bases, with 17 bases between them. CDR3 amino acids: CASQQGPSSYNEQFF. CDR3 coding DNA: TGCGCCTCCCAACAGGGTCCGAGCTCCTACAATGAGCAGTTCTTC.

The chain recombines TRBV5-1 with TRBJ2-1; 8 nucleotides match TRBD2. The CDR3 sequence is 17 residues long. CDR1 SGHRS and CDR2 YFSETQ come from the germline V gene. Trimming cost V 0 bases and J 6 bases; bases outside gene matches: 11. The CDR3 region is CASSLAGESGGLNEQFF. CDR3 nucleotides: TGCGCCAGCAGCTTGGCCGGCGAAAGCGGGGGTCTCAATGAGCAGTTCTTC. Looking up the rest from reference TRBV5-1 and TRBJ2-1 gives the full variable domain: KAGVTQTPRYLIKTRGQQVTLSCSPISGHRSVSWYQQTPGQGLQFLFEYFSETQRNKGNFPGRFSGRQFSNSRSEMNVSTLELGDSALYLCASSLAGESGGLNEQFFGPGTRLTVL.

This clonotype was seen more than once but under ten times. The chain is built from TRBV6-5 and TRBJ1-5; weak D call: TRBD1 (5 bases). V shed 0 bases and J shed 1 base, with 10 bases lying between them. Per the germline V gene, CDR1 is MNHEY and CDR2 is SVGAGI. CDR3 length equals 16 residues. The CDR3 protein is CASSYSGGKSNQPQHF. CDR3 in DNA: TGTGCCAGCAGTTACTCCGGGGGTAAGAGCAATCAGCCCCAGCATTTT.